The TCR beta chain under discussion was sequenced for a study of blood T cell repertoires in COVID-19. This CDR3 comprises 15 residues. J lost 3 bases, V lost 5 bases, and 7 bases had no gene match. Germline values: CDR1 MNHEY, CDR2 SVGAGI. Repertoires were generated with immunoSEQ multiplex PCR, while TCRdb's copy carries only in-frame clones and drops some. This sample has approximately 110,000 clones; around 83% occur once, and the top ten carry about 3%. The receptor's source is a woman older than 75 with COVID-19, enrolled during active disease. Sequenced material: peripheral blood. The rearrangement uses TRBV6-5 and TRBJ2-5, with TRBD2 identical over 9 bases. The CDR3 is CASSTPSGKEETQYF. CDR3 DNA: TGTGCCAGCAGTACTCCTAGCGGGAAGGAAGAGACCCAGTACTTC.